This passage covers 6 T cell receptor beta chains from one sample sequenced in a study of cytomegalovirus exposure and HLA in healthy donors. Libraries were prepared by immunoSEQ multiplex PCR; TCRdb keeps only in-frame clonotypes and omits some of them. Here the sample spans approximately 180,000 clones, 86% being singletons. What was sequenced was PBMCs. The receptors originated from a young woman in good health and CMV-seronegative.

The chain couples TRBV5-6 to TRBJ2-4; no reliable D call. This CDR3 region has 14 residues. Trimming left V 4 bases short and J 0 bases short, with 8 bases between. Germline values: CDR1 SGHDT, CDR2 YYEEEE. CDR3 protein: CASSRRGAKNIQYF. Written as DNA, the CDR3 is TGTGCCAGCAGCCGACGCGGAGCCAAAAACATTCAGTACTTC.

The genes are TRBV5-4 and TRBJ1-2; the match to TRBD1 covers 9 bases. CDR3 size: 15 residues. The V segment lost 4 bases and the J segment 3 bases; nucleotides outside the gene matches: 7. Germline values: CDR1 SGHNT, CDR2 YYREEE (reference sequence). CDR3 loop: CASSPQGAPHYGYTF. CDR3 DNA: TGTGCCAGCAGCCCACAGGGGGCGCCCCACTATGGCTACACCTTC.

This clone qualifies as medium-sized (0.01 to 0.1%). The CDR3 bases are TGTGCCAGCAGTGAAGCGACAGGGACCTCCTACGAGCAGTACTTC. Translating it yields CASSEATGTSYEQYF. The chain is built from TRBV6-1 and TRBJ2-7; 7 bases line up with TRBD1. CDR3 length: 15 residues. With V trimmed by 0 bases and J by 0 bases, 2 bases remained unmatched. Per the germline V gene, CDR1 is MNHNS and CDR2 is SASEGT.

This clone was seen a few times. V usage is TRBV9 and J usage is TRBJ2-7, with D possibly matching TRBD2 (6 bases). The V gene's germline CDR1 is SGDLS and CDR2 YYNGEE. The ends were cut back, 0 bases at V and 2 bases at J, with 9 bases in the middle. CDR3 length equals 14 residues. This chain's CDR3 is CASSVDPGAYEQYF. In DNA, the CDR3 is TGTGCCAGCAGCGTAGATCCGGGGGCCTACGAGCAGTACTTC.

This rearrangement joins TRBV4-1 to TRBJ1-2; unclear D gene. The CDR3 has 15 amino acids. Germline V gives CDR1 MGHRA, CDR2 YSYEKL. The V gene lost 4 bases and the J gene lost 2 bases, with 14 bases spanning the gap. For the CDR3, the DNA is TGCGCCAGCAGCCCGGACGGTGGGAGGAACTATGGCTACACCTTC. Translation gives CASSPDGGRNYGYTF.

The genes are TRBV25-1 and TRBJ1-2; 7 nucleotides match TRBD1. From germline, CDR1 is MGHDK and CDR2 SYGVNS. With V trimmed by 1 base and J by 5 bases, 7 bases remained unmatched. This CDR3 has 15 residues. Written as DNA, the CDR3 is TGTGCCAGCAGTGAATTCCCGGGACAGACATATGGCTACACCTTC. Protein product: CASSEFPGQTYGYTF.